A single sample gave rise to the 6 T cell receptor beta chains below, sequenced in a study of blood T cell repertoires in COVID-19. The table came from immunoSEQ multiplex PCR; TCRdb's copy has only in-frame clones and leaves some out. The profile covers a few hundred thousand clones, with about 80% appearing a single time and more than 3% taken by the ten largest. Sequencing was done on a sample of PBMCs or T cells enriched from blood (not recorded which). The receptors come from a man aged 45-65 years who had recovered from COVID-19.

This chain joins TRBV5-1 and TRBJ1-4; 8 bases align to TRBD1. V lost 3 bases and J lost 1; bases outside the gene matches: 5. There are 16 residues in the CDR3. From germline, CDR1 is SGHRS and CDR2 YFSETQ. The CDR3 here is CASSSAGGRTNEKLFF. In nucleotides, the CDR3 is TGCGCCAGCAGCTCAGCAGGGGGCAGAACTAATGAAAAACTGTTTTTT.

V usage is TRBV7-2 and J usage is TRBJ2-3; TRBD2 matches 7 bases. Unmatched junction bases numbered 9, after V lost 8 bases and J lost 4 bases. The germline CDR1 and CDR2 sequences are SGHTA and FQGNSA. CDR3 length: 14 residues. The CDR3 protein is CASSPSSGADTQYF. For the CDR3, the DNA is TGTGCCAGCTCCCCCTCTAGCGGCGCAGATACGCAGTATTTT.

This chain links TRBV7-2 with TRBJ1-5; D call uncertain. CDR1 is SGHTA, CDR2 FQGNSA, per germline. V dropped 3 bases and J dropped 4 bases, with 10 bases sitting between them. The CDR3 has 14 amino acids. The CDR3 spells CASSLASGNQPQHF. The CDR3, as DNA: TGTGCCAGCAGCTTGGCCTCGGGGAATCAGCCCCAGCATTTT.

This clone has only a few counts. V is TRBV2 and J is TRBJ2-2, with D perhaps TRBD2 (5 bases). The V and J ends lost 8 bases and 2 bases respectively, with 12 bases between them. Germline lookup yields CDR1 SNHLY and CDR2 FYNNEI. The CDR3 has 14 residues. The DNA of the CDR3 is TGTGCCAGCGGATACGGGGATAACACCGGGGAGCTGTTTTTT. Encoded protein: CASGYGDNTGELFF.

This clone was detected once. The CDR3 region is CASSLESGGAYEQYF. The CDR3 DNA reads as TGCGCCAGCAGCTTGGAGTCCGGGGGGGCGTACGAGCAGTACTTC. This rearrangement joins TRBV5-1 to TRBJ2-7; 8 bases align to TRBD2. In germline, CDR1 is SGHRS, CDR2 YFSETQ. The junction had 6 bases not matched to a gene; V was cut back by 0 bases and J by 4 bases. The length of the CDR3 is 15 residues.

V gene TRBV11-1 combines with J gene TRBJ1-1; D perhaps matches TRBD1 (5 bases). The CDR3 extends over 15 amino acids. CDR1 is SGHAT and CDR2 is FQDESV in the germline V gene (reference sequence). Trimming shortened V by 8 bases and J by 0 bases, and 16 bases separated the two germline ends. CDR3: CASSQGVIMNTEAFF. In nucleotides, the CDR3 is TGTGCCAGCTCACAAGGGGTCATCATGAACACTGAAGCTTTCTTT. The entire variable domain, with the rest obtained from reference TRBV11-1 and TRBJ1-1, is as follows: EAEVAQSPRYKITEKSQAVAFWCDPISGHATLYWYRQILGQGPELLVQFQDESVVDDSQLPKDRFSAERLKGVDSTLKIQPAELGDSAMYLCASSQGVIMNTEAFFGQGTRLTVV.